The text below deals with one T cell receptor (beta chain). These data originate in a study of siplizumab effects on memory and regulatory T cells. Assays examined about 100,000 TCR templates per sample. Sequencing used immunoSEQ multiplex PCR; TCRdb keeps in-frame clones, though not all of them. The top ten hold approximately 1% of the sample, which has 55,000 to 65,000 clones, just over 95% seen once. The CDR3 is 14 amino acids. CDR1 SNHLY and CDR2 FYNNEI come from the germline V gene. With 3 bases removed from V and 6 bases from J, the gap between germline ends came to 15 bases. Sequenced sample: naive CD8+ T cells sorted from blood. This clonotype was sampled from a human donor in good health. The chain couples TRBV2 to TRBJ2-7; D might be TRBD2 (5 bases). CDR3 in amino acids: CASSDRPLAGEQYF. Here the CDR3 DNA reads TGTGCCAGCAGTGATCGACCGCTCGCGGGCGAGCAGTACTTC.